This T cell receptor beta chain originates from a study of T cell responses to AZD1222 COVID-19 vaccine. This clone came up a few times. The CDR3 covers 12 residues. V lost 2 bases to trimming and J lost 3 bases, with 5 bases between them. Some clones are missing from TCRdb's copy, which holds only in-frame ones; the method was immunoSEQ multiplex PCR. The table lists about 100,000 clones, about 87% of them singletons. The sequencing used peripheral blood, collected on day 0 of MenACWY control vaccination. The genes are TRBV12-3 or TRBV12-4 and TRBJ2-7, with D uncertain. This sequence originates from an adult in good health. In DNA, the CDR3 is TGTGCCAGCAGTTTATCGGGCTACGAGCAGTACTTC. Protein sequence: CASSLSGYEQYF.